This T cell receptor (beta chain) appears in the sequencing data of a study of beta chain features in type 1 diabetes. Points from the study as a whole: A greater similarity of naive, central memory and Treg TCRB repertoires was seen among patients than among healthy donors.

In the case of this clone: The antigen is not known.

The germline V gene has CDR1 SGHAT and CDR2 FQNNGV. Between the trimmed V and J ends, which lost 1 base and 10 bases, there was a span of 19 bases. CDR3 length: 15 amino acids. cDNA synthesis used the whole RNA isolate, giving expressed TCRB sequences. Only in-frame clones appear in the TCRdb table, and some are missing; sequencing was by immunoSEQ multiplex PCR. Of about 180,000 clones listed, about 12% are singletons. The TCR was taken from a woman aged 18-29 years in good health. What was sequenced was central memory CD4+ T cells from blood. The chain recombines TRBV11-2 with TRBJ1-1, with a weak D call TRBD1 (5 bases). In DNA form, the CDR3 reads TGTGCCAGCAGCTTAGGATCCCGTAGGGGCTCGCGAGCTTTCTTT. Protein: CASSLGSRRGSRAFF.